Below, one T cell receptor (beta chain) is given with its context. The sample originates from a study of blood T cell repertoires in COVID-19. In the authors' methods: Nucleated cell counts were estimated from reference gene primer amplification. Profiling relied on immunoSEQ multiplex PCR, and the TCRdb table lists in-frame clones only, not all of them. The DNA was the basis for D and trimming; V, J and clone size are from that table. Of under 150,000 clones listed, just under 90% are singletons. The length of the CDR3 is 13 residues. Trimming took off 2 bases at V and 5 bases at J, with 10 bases between the two ends. Germline CDR1 and CDR2: SGDLS and YYNGEE.

The source is a middle-aged woman with acute or convalescent COVID-19. The chain links TRBV9 to TRBJ1-1, with no clear D. Sequences were obtained from peripheral blood. The CDR3 loop reads CASSVSEATEAFF. The CDR3 DNA reads as TGTGCCAGCAGCGTGAGCGAGGCGACTGAAGCTTTCTTT.